This TCR beta chain was sequenced for a study of blood T cell repertoires in COVID-19. Study-wide context: Some COVID-19 samples were acute and others convalescent; all came from the United States, Italy and Spain. The cDNA or gDNA used as material had been derived from T cells, B-cell-depleted T cells, or PBMCs.

This CDR3 has 16 residues. Trimming cost V 3 bases and J 0 bases; bases outside gene matches: 3. Per germline, CDR1 WNHNN and CDR2 SYGVQD (reference sequence). Assay: immunoSEQ multiplex PCR; the TCRdb copy retains only in-frame clones and omits some. The sample gives some 200,000 clones, over 75% of which show up once; 26% is in the top ten. This TCR derives from a woman aged 65 to 85 with acute or convalescent COVID-19. The chain carries TRBV10-1 and TRBJ2-2; 8 bases line up with TRBD2. The sequenced sample was peripheral blood. This CDR3 is CASSELAGSNTGELFF. As DNA, the CDR3 is TGCGCCAGCAGTGAATTAGCGGGATCGAACACCGGGGAGCTGTTTTTT.